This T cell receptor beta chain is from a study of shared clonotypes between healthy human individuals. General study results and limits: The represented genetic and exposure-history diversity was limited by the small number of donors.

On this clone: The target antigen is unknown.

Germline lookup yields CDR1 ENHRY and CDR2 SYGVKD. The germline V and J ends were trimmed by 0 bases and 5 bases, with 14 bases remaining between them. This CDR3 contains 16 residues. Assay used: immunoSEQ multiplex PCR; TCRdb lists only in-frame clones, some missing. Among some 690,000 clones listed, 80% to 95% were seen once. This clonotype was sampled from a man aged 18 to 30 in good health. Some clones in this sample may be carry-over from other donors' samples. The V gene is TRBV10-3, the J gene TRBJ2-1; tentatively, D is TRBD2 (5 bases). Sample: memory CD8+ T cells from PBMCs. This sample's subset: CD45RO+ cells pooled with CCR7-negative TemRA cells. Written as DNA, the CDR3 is TGTGCCATCAGTGAGTCGACTACCCCCACTCACAATGAGCAGTTCTTC. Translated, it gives CAISESTTPTHNEQFF.